The 10 T cell receptor beta chains below all came from one sample that was sequenced in a study of T cell repertoires in cytomegalovirus infection (dated by TCRdb to the late 2010s). For sequencing, an Illumina HiSeq 1500 was employed. TCRdb trimmed the raw reads at Q25, called clones with MiXCR and kept productive beta chains. Every distinct CDR3 protein forms one entry, paired with its most common genes and DNA. The sample contains roughly 500,000 distinct CDR3 sequences, approximately 10% of them found a single time. The top ten clones comprise roughly 10% of the sample. Sequencing used PBMCs. The receptors here all came from a human donor in good health (CMV status not recorded). Some clones in this sample may be carry-over from other donors' samples.

Concerning this clonotype: Sequence at one end of the junction differs from germline and may be a read error. The chain combines TRBV6-5 with TRBJ2-1; TRBD2 is a possible D gene (5 bases). CDR1 and CDR2 (germline): MNHEY, SVGAGI. The CDR3 sequence is 16 residues long. The CDR3 loop is CASSYAPGNGRNGQFF. CDR3 nucleotides: TGTGCCAGCAGTTACGCTCCGGGGAATGGTAGGAATGGGCAGTTCTTC.

The chain combines TRBV20-1 with TRBJ2-3, with 8 bases fitting TRBD2. V shed 6 bases and J 2 bases; nucleotides not matched to a gene: 10. CDR3 size: 15 residues. Germline V lookup: CDR1 DFQATT, CDR2 SNEGSKA (reference sequence). The CDR3 DNA reads as TGCAGTGCCCTGCGGGGCGGGGGGTTCACAGATACGCAGTATTTT. Translated: CSALRGGGFTDTQYF.

This clonotype came up many times. CDR3 DNA sequence: TGCAGCGTTGAAATAGGGACTAGCGGCTACAATGAGCAGTTCTTC. It is translated as CSVEIGTSGYNEQFF. The chain uses TRBV29-1 and TRBJ2-1; 11 bases match TRBD2. The CDR3 extends over 15 amino acids. CDR1 SQVTM and CDR2 ANQGSEA come from the germline V gene. V shed 2 bases, J shed 3 bases, and the junction held 3 bases outside the gene matches.

This clonotype was counted at least ten times. The J gene is TRBJ1-3, the V gene TRBV4-1; 8 nucleotides agree with TRBD1. The CDR3 is 16 residues long. Germline CDR1 and CDR2: MGHRA and YSYEKL. Unmatched junction bases numbered 4, after V lost 0 bases and J lost 3 bases. The CDR3 DNA sequence: TGCGCCAGCAGCCAAGATGGGACAGGCGGTGGAAACACCATATATTTT. Translated: CASSQDGTGGGNTIYF.

The table lists this clonotype with a few counts. This chain uses TRBV19 with TRBJ2-6; perhaps D is TRBD1 or TRBD2 (6 bases each). Germline V CDR1 and CDR2: LNHDA, SQIVND (reference sequence). The V end was cut by 1 base, the J end by 2 bases, with 18 bases between. This CDR3 region has 19 residues. CDR3 amino acids: CASSIGIIRGLTGANVLTF. Here the CDR3 DNA reads TGTGCCAGTAGTATAGGAATCATCCGGGGGCTGACTGGGGCCAACGTCCTGACTTTC.

This clonotype showed up many times. This chain links TRBV7-2 with TRBJ2-5, with no clear D. The CDR3 sequence is 15 residues long. CDR1 is SGHTA, CDR2 FQGNSA, per germline. The germline V and J ends were trimmed by 5 bases and 5 bases, with 18 bases remaining between them. CDR3 protein: CASSPDTRSRETQYF. CDR3 sequence (DNA): TGTGCCAGCAGCCCGGATACGCGGTCTCGGGAGACCCAGTACTTC.

With respect to this clonotype: A much bigger clone sits one base away, suggesting this may be a read error. The chain carries TRBV2 and TRBJ2-7; 11 bases are shared with TRBD1. This CDR3 has 14 amino acids. With V trimmed by 4 bases and J by 8 bases, 7 bases remained unmatched. The V gene's germline CDR1 is SNHLY and CDR2 FYNNEI. The CDR3 DNA is TGTGCCAGCAGTGGATCGGGACAGGGGGACAAGCAGTACTTC. Residues: CASSGSGQGDKQYF. Using reference TRBV2 and TRBJ2-7 for the parts outside the CDR3, the full variable domain is EPEVTQTPSHQVTQMGQEVILRCVPISNHLYFYWYRQILGQKVEFLVSFYNNEISEKSEIFDDQFSVERPDGSNFTLKIRSTKLEDSAMYFCASSGSGQGDKQYFGPGTRLTVT.

The chain recombines TRBV27 with TRBJ2-4; 7 nucleotides match TRBD1. V shed 5 bases and J 5 bases; nucleotides not matched to a gene: 3. The CDR3 contains 13 residues. The germline V gene encodes CDR1 MNHEY and CDR2 SMNVEV (reference sequence). The CDR3 coding sequence is TGTGCCAGCAGTAGACAGGGACAAAACATTCAGTACTTC. Translated: CASSRQGQNIQYF.

This clonotype was detected ten times or more. The chain carries TRBV2 and TRBJ1-1; D is unclear. V lost 4 bases and J 1 base, leaving 13 bases between the germline ends. Germline V gene lookup returns CDR1 SNHLY and CDR2 FYNNEI. The CDR3 spans 15 residues. CDR3 DNA sequence: TGTGCCAGCAGTGTATGGTCTGACGGGAACACTGAAGCTTTCTTT. Amino acid sequence: CASSVWSDGNTEAFF.

The rearrangement joins TRBV3-1 to TRBJ2-7; possibly TRBD1 for D (5 bases). CDR1 and CDR2 from the germline V gene are LGHDT and YNNKEL (reference sequence). The CDR3 runs 16 residues. V was cut by 7 bases and J by 3 bases, with 22 bases left in between. The CDR3 protein is CASTLSGERGIYEQYF. CDR3 in DNA: TGTGCCAGCACTCTAAGTGGGGAAAGGGGCATCTACGAGCAGTACTTC.